Listed below are T cell receptor beta chains from one sample, sequenced in a study of blood T cells in healthy people across ages. MiXCR, run by TCRdb on the 5' RACE reads, gives a single entry per CDR3 protein. In the table there are around 1,500,000 distinct CDR3 sequences, 28% of which are singletons. Sequencing used blood. The receptors shown here come from a woman in her 30s in good health. Both conserved end residues are part of each CDR3. A D gene is named only where the DNA matches it firmly. The size of a clone is reported for some rows only, either as once, few or many, or as a class for expanded clones.

D gene	clone size	V gene	J gene	CDR3 DNA	CDR3 protein
-	-	TRBV3-1	TRBJ2-2	TGTGCCAGCAGCCAAGGACAGACCACCGGGGAGCTGTTTTTT	CASSQGQTTGELFF
TRBD2	-	TRBV7-2	TRBJ2-5	TGTGCCAGCGGCTCCAACCGCCCGGGGGGGACGGAGACCCAGTACTTC	CASGSNRPGGTETQYF
-	-	TRBV4-3	TRBJ2-1	TGCGCCAGCAGCGATAGCAGGGGCGGTGAGCAGTTCTTC	CASSDSRGGEQFF
TRBD1	few	TRBV27	TRBJ2-3	TGTGCCAGCAGTACACAGGGGTGGGTCACAGATACGCAGTATTTT	CASSTQGWVTDTQYF
-	-	TRBV5-1	TRBJ2-1	TGCGTCAGCAGCTTTAGCGACAATGAGCAGTTCTTC	CVSSFSDNEQFF
TRBD2	many	TRBV7-6	TRBJ2-1	TGTGCCAGCAGTTCTAGCGGGACAAGCTCCTACAATGAGCAGTTCTTC	CASSSSGTSSYNEQFF
-	-	TRBV6-5	TRBJ2-7	TGTGCCAGCAGCCACGGGGGTGGGAGGAGCTCCTACGAGCAGTACTTC	CASSHGGGRSSYEQYF
TRBD2	many	TRBV6-5	TRBJ2-1	TGTGCCAGCAGTACCCGGGCGGGAGAGGCCTACAATGAGCAGTTCTTC	CASSTRAGEAYNEQFF
-	many	TRBV5-1	TRBJ2-5	TGCGCCAGCCGGATGGGAGAAAGGGAGGAGACCCAGTACTTC	CASRMGEREETQYF
-	few	TRBV6-1	TRBJ1-2	TGTGCCAGCAGTGAAAGATGGACTGGCTACACCTTC	CASSERWTGYTF
TRBD1	-	TRBV28	TRBJ2-2	TGTGCCAGCAGTCCTAAAAGACAGGGCCTCACCGGGGAGCTGTTTTTT	CASSPKRQGLTGELFF
-	-	TRBV30	TRBJ2-4	TGTGCCTGGAGTTTTTGGGGCCGACTAGCCAAAAACATTCAGTACTTC	CAWSFWGRLAKNIQYF
-	-	TRBV9	TRBJ2-1	TGTGCCAGCAGCGTAGGGGGGACACGGACATTCCAAGAGACCCAGTTCTTC	CASSVGGTRTFQETQFF
TRBD2	-	TRBV28	TRBJ2-1	TGTGCCAGCAGTCCATATAGCGGGGGGGCTTCCTACAATGAGCAGTTCTTC	CASSPYSGGASYNEQFF
-	-	TRBV5-1	TRBJ2-1	TGCGCCAGCAGCTTGGAGGGGGGCTCCCGCTCCTACAATGAGCAGTTCTTC	CASSLEGGSRSYNEQFF